In its sample, the clone carrying this T cell receptor (beta chain) was seen a few times. The antigen is not known. The entry originates in a study of cytomegalovirus exposure and HLA in healthy donors. Germline CDR1 SGHTA, CDR2 FQGTGA. V was shortened by 3 bases and J by 4 bases, with 6 bases between the two germline ends. This CDR3 is 13 amino acids long. Method: immunoSEQ multiplex PCR; TCRdb's copy keeps in-frame clones and lacks some. The sample holds some 180,000 clones, about 89% seen once. Study results and caveats: The classifier was said to identify cytomegalovirus status with high specificity and sensitivity.

Sequenced sample: PBMCs. This sequence joins TRBV7-3 and TRBJ2-2; D uncertain. The clonotype was recovered from a man aged 25-45 years in good health and CMV-seropositive. The chain's CDR3 is CASSFSSTGELFF. The CDR3 bases are TGTGCCAGCAGCTTCTCTTCCACCGGGGAGCTGTTTTTT.